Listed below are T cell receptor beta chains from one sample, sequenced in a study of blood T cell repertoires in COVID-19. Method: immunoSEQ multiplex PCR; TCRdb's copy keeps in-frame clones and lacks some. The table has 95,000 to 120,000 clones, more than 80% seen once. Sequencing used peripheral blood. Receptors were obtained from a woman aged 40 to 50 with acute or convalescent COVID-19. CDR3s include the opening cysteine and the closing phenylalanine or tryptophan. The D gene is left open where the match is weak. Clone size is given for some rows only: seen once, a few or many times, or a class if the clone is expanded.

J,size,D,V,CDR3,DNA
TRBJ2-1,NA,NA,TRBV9,CASSADTGGGGEQFF,TGTGCCAGCAGCGCAGACACCGGTGGGGGAGGTGAGCAGTTCTTC
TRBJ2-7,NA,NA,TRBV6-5,CASSYRQGNHEQYF,TGTGCCAGCAGTTACCGCCAGGGGAACCACGAGCAGTACTTC
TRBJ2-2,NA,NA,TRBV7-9,CASSRLGSQNTGELFF,TGTGCCAGCAGCCGGCTGGGGAGTCAGAACACCGGGGAGCTGTTTTTT
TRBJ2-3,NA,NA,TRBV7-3,CASSRGPTATQYF,TGTGCCAGCAGCCGTGGCCCAACAGCTACGCAGTATTTT
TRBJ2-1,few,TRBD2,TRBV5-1,CASSGIAGANNEQFF,TGCGCCAGCAGCGGAATAGCGGGGGCGAACAATGAGCAGTTCTTC
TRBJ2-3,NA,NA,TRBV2,CASSLNEYTQYF,TGTGCCAGCAGTTTGAATGAGTATACGCAGTATTTT
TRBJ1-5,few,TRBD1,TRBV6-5,CASSRETGGGQPQHF,TGTGCCAGCAGCCGAGAGACAGGGGGGGGTCAGCCCCAGCATTTT
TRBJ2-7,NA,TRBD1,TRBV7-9,CASSTRQGSSYEQYF,TGTGCCAGCAGCACACGACAGGGATCTTCCTACGAGCAGTACTTC
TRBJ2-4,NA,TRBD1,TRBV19,CASNSGQTKNIQYF,TGTGCCAGTAACTCGGGACAGACCAAAAACATTCAGTACTTC
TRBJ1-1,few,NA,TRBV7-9,CASSLATGGRSTEAFF,TGTGCCAGCAGCTTAGCGACGGGGGGCAGGAGCACTGAAGCTTTCTTT